Described below is a single T cell receptor beta chain sequence and its context. This sample was included in a study of blood T cell repertoires in COVID-19. TCRdb's table, derived via immunoSEQ multiplex PCR, lists solely in-frame clones and lacks some. The sample contains about 150,000 clones, about 81% of which appear only once. V lost 4 bases and J lost 4, with 15 bases in between. Germline V gives CDR1 SGHKS, CDR2 YYEKEE (reference sequence). The CDR3 length is 14 residues. The age range of participants was 18 to 89 years, with residence in about 25 US areas. Clinical history reported by participants formed the basis on which cohorts were assigned.

The TCR comes from a man aged 45 to 65 who had recovered from COVID-19. The chain is built from TRBV5-5 and TRBJ2-7, with TRBD2 as a possible D gene (5 bases). The sample consisted of PBMCs or T cells enriched from blood (not recorded which). In DNA form, the CDR3 reads TGTGCCAGCAGCCCCCGGGCGGGTCAGTACGAGCAGTACTTC. Its translation is CASSPRAGQYEQYF.